This TCR beta chain appears in the sequencing data of a study of T-cell reconstitution after alpha-beta-depleted transplantation in children. On this clonotype: The antigen is undetermined.

With 0 bases clipped from V and 8 bases from J, the junction kept 11 bases outside the gene matches. This CDR3 has 16 residues. Germline V gene data show CDR1 as ENHRY and CDR2 as SYGVKD. Findings of the study overall: After transplant, high TCRbeta diversity at day 60 in some patients arose from surviving recipient T cells and thymic progenitors. It was newly produced T cells that mostly accounted for T-cell counts and diversity one year after transplant. Expanded clones from the graft, numbering several hundred, reportedly supplied alpha-beta T cells about two months after transplant.

The TCRbeta library was prepared with unique molecular identifiers. A single record per CDR3 protein comes from TCRdb applying MiXCR to the PCR reads. The sample shows approximately 79,000 distinct CDR3 sequences, around a sixth of them seen only once. The V call is TRBV10-3, the J call TRBJ2-5, with 8 bases fitting TRBD2. This sequence was found in a male patient aged 2-10 years who had a stem cell transplant for acute lymphoblastic leukemia, so the T cells may come from the graft donor. The source was PBMCs, mostly from graft donor cells, collected 360 days after TCRalphabeta/CD19-depleted stem cell transplant. The CDR3 loop reads CAISESSGTLQDTQYF. The CDR3 DNA is TGTGCCATCAGTGAGTCTAGCGGGACCTTACAGGATACCCAGTACTTC.